This T cell receptor beta chain was captured by sequencing in a study of T cells in localized non-small cell lung cancer (dated by TCRdb to the early 2020s). About the full investigation: Comparing tumors with uninvolved tumor-adjacent lungs, the study looked at the T cell repertoires of 200 to 250 patients with early-stage NSCLC. The cohort was made up of around 240 treatment-naive NSCLC patients whose localized lung tumors had been resected. NSCLC patients had a mean age of around 70 years, and around 130 were male and more than 90 female. General study outcomes and caveats: Uninvolved tumor-adjacent lung showed the highest T cell clonality, higher than tumor, which suggests more focused antigenic responses in the adjacent lung. Higher blood T cell density associated with longer overall survival, while higher adjacent-lung clonality associated with shorter survival. A median of roughly 56 of the top 100 tumor clones were detected in paired uninvolved adjacent lung, and approximately 28 of these tumor clones were also found among the top 100 clones of the paired uninvolved adjacent lung. Because the study design was exploratory, TCR variables were selected using unadjusted p-values without false-discovery rate correction. Because multi-region tumor sequencing was not done, intratumor heterogeneity could not be ruled out.

As to this clone: Its binding antigen is unknown. Base qualities are missing; no much larger clone stands one base away.

TCR beta CDR3 regions were sequenced from DNA using the immunoSEQ Assay. As for the authors' bioinformatics: To compute T cell density, TCR beta template counts were normalized to usable DNA, which was estimated by amplifying housekeeping genes. Richness was estimated with the preseqR package, extrapolating to 400,000 templates for PBMC samples and 120,000 templates for tissue samples. Clonality was calculated as one minus Pielou's evenness. Tissue-enriched TCRs were identified by differential abundance testing using productive amino-acid clonotypes, minimum total count 5 and alpha 0.1. The Jaccard Index and the Morisita Overlap Index were used to measure repertoire overlap between compartments. GLIPH grouped TCR beta CDR3s together with public tetramer-defined viral CDR3s, and a viral motif had to include at least three viral sequences and show V-gene enrichment. This immuneACCESS table, as held by TCRdb, lists in-frame sequences with V and J called but not all clones. Of the missing ones, under half trace to an unresolved V gene in checked studies; the others have no known cause. The V and J calls and the clone size are those of that table, but D and trimming were determined from the DNA. In all, the sample holds approximately 28,000 clones, and around nine tenths of those were seen once. The ten largest clones add up to 11% to 15% of the sample.

The germline V gene yields LGHNA for CDR1 and YSLEER for CDR2. V gives up 4 bases and J gives up 12 bases, and the segment between their germline ends measures 19 bases. The CDR3 numbers 14 residues from cysteine through phenylalanine. The retained sequence is limited to the CDR3, 42 bases, with the frame set at the first base. At diagnosis, tumor, uninvolved tumor-adjacent lung and peripheral blood were collected and then preserved as a mix of FFPE and fresh-frozen material. Blood samples were analyzed as peripheral blood mononuclear cells for TCR repertoire profiling. This receptor chain uses TRBV4-3 and TRBJ2-1; a weak D assignment points to TRBD2 (5 bases agree). This material consisted of peripheral blood, taken before any cancer treatment. The source is a female donor over 55 with stage II squamous cell lung carcinoma. The DNA reads as follows: TGCGCCAGCAGCCCATCCTTACTAGAGGTGGGGCAGTTCTTC. Its protein product is CASSPSLLEVGQFF.